This T cell receptor (beta chain) is drawn from a study of blood T cells in healthy people across ages. The germline gives CDR1 SQVTM, CDR2 ANQGSEA. Between the trimmed V and J ends, which lost 1 base and 0 bases, there was a span of 9 bases. The CDR3 is 14 residues long. This clonotype was recorded at least ten times. Next came a second PCR, run for about 7 to 12 cycles, which used a sample-barcoded 5' primer along with a J-beta primer mix. MiXCR was run by TCRdb on the 5' RACE reads, yielding one entry per CDR3 protein. The data show hundreds of thousands of distinct CDR3 sequences, around half seen once.

Sequenced input: blood. This TCR was sampled from an older woman in good health. V usage is TRBV29-1 and J usage is TRBJ2-5; tentatively, D is TRBD1 (5 bases). The CDR3 sequence: CSVEGTGYQETQYF. The CDR3 bases are TGCAGCGTTGAAGGCACAGGTTACCAAGAGACCCAGTACTTC.